This TCR beta chain was obtained from a study of blood T cell repertoires in COVID-19. Sequencing was performed with immunoSEQ multiplex PCR; in TCRdb, only in-frame clones are kept and a portion is missing. The table has roughly 300,000 clones, more than 75% seen once. The V gene end was trimmed by 1 base and the J gene end by 9 bases; junction bases not matched to a gene: 3. The CDR3 has 15 residues. CDR1 and CDR2 from the germline V gene are MGHRA and YSYEKL. The genes are TRBV4-1 and TRBJ2-1, with 13 bases aligning to TRBD2. The receptor was isolated from a woman aged 45-59 years with acute or convalescent COVID-19. The sequenced sample was peripheral blood. The CDR3 DNA sequence: TGCGCCAGCAGCCAAGGGACTAGCGGGAGAGGTGAGCAGTTCTTC. Its translation is CASSQGTSGRGEQFF.